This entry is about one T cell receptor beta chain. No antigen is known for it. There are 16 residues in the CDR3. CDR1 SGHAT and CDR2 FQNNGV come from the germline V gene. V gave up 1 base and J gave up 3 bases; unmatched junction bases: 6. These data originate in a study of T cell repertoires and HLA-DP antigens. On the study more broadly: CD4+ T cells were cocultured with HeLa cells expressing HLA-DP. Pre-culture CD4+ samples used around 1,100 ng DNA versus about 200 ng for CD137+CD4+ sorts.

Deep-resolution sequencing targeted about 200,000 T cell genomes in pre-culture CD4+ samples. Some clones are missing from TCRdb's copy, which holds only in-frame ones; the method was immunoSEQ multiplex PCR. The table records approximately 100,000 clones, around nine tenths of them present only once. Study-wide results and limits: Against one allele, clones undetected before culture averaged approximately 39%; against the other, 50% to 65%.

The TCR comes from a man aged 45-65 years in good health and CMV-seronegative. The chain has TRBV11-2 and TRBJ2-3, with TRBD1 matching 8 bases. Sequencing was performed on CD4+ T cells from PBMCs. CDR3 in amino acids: CASSLAGGGRTDTQYF. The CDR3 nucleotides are TGTGCCAGCAGCTTAGCAGGGGGCGGTAGGACAGATACGCAGTATTTT.